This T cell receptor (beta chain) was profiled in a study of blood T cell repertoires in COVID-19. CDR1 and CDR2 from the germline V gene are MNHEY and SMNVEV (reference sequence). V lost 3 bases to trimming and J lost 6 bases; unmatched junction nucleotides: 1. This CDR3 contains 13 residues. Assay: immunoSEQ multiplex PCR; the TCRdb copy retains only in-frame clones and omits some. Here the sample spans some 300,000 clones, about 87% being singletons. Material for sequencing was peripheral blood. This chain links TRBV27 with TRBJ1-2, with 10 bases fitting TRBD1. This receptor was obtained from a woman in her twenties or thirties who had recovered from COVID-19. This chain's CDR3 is CASSFDRGHGYTF. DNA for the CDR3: TGTGCCAGCAGTTTTGACAGGGGGCATGGCTACACCTTC.